This T cell receptor beta chain was documented in a study of cytomegalovirus exposure and HLA in healthy donors. Whole-study results and caveats: An analysis was carried out later, and it reportedly showed fewer N-insertions in an Asian-associated ancestry cluster than the approximately 610-donor mean. Several top significant clusters appeared, in a later analysis, to be linked to common viral pathogens.

Looked up from germline, CDR1 is LNHNV and CDR2 is YYDKDF (reference sequence). Trimming stripped 0 bases from V and 3 bases from J, with 14 bases between. The CDR3 has 16 residues. With regard to this clone: Antigen specificity is unknown.

With 60 Vbeta and 13 Jbeta primers, the PCR was carried out. Sequenced by immunoSEQ multiplex PCR; TCRdb stores in-frame clones only, minus some. This table has 200,000 to 250,000 clones, roughly 79% appearing once. The origin of this receptor is a woman aged 40 to 50 in good health and CMV-seronegative. This chain uses TRBV15 with TRBJ1-2; the D gene is possibly TRBD1 (6 bases). Sequencing input: PBMCs. CDR3 in DNA: TGTGCCACCAGCAGAGATGGGGGGGCGAGGGACTATGGCTACACCTTC. It yields the protein CATSRDGGARDYGYTF.